This note documents a single T cell receptor (beta chain) sequence. This clone was counted once. The antigen it recognizes is unknown. No per-base quality is available; no much larger clone lies one base away. The CDR3 runs 14 amino acids, cysteine and phenylalanine included. Of all the DNA, just the CDR3 is kept, 42 bases in frame from base 1. The germline V gene (reference sequence) sets CDR1 to LNHDA and CDR2 to SQIVND. The germline ends are 16 bases apart after V is trimmed by 9 bases and J by 7 bases. The CDR3 regions of human TCRbeta chains were analyzed by immunosequencing. On the study's bioinformatics: TCRs in the repertoires were compared against a reference library of SARS-CoV-2-specific TCRs that had been generated with the MIRA antigen-specificity platform. Breadth was defined as the fraction of unique TCRs that were SARS-CoV-2-associated, and depth was defined as the fraction of total T cells that were SARS-CoV-2-associated. Using the MIRA data, each spike-specific TCR was assigned both to the spike region to which the TCR was reactive and to a CD4 or CD8 class. Log10-transformed breadth and depth values were compared by one-way ANOVA with Sidak's multiple comparisons tests. Imported from immuneACCESS, the table was reduced by TCRdb to in-frame sequences with V and J called. These copies leave out some clones; in studies compared against another copy, an unresolved V gene accounts for under half, and the cause of the remainder is not known. V and J calls plus clone size are reproduced from that table; the DNA served to infer D and trimming. This sample comprises fewer than 75,000 clones, about 85% of them detected only once. 15% to 20% of the sample belongs to the ten largest clones.

The time point label on this specimen signifies: baseline before first vaccination. Vaccinee samples were obtained from the UK trials COV001 and COV002, which included a single-blind randomized controlled phase 2/3 trial of AZD1222 (ChAdOx1 nCoV-19) in healthy adults. Trial participant PBMC samples were collected at day 0 and day 28 after the second dose for TCRbeta chain sequencing. This sample was taken from a study of T cell responses to AZD1222 COVID-19 vaccine (TCRdb year 2021). At the level of the whole study: AZD1222 recipients whose second dose came at about 4 weeks and those whose second dose came at about 12 weeks were combined into one group, since spike-specific TCR depth and breadth did not differ between the two schedules. Trial participants were enrolled by age into 18-55, 56-69 and 70-plus year subgroups, with roughly 150, 30 and 60 TCR-sequenced participants respectively. TCR sequencing was performed for 230 to 250 trial participants, of whom about 200 were given two doses of AZD1222 and approximately 25 were given two doses of MenACWY control vaccine. The investigation overall reported the following: Most participants were white British and females outnumbered males, and the authors suggested that clonal diversity may have been underestimated. Because no day 14 peak-response samples were available, repertoires were characterized only after the peak T cell response. Vaccine-associated CD4 TCRs spanned the whole spike protein, with dominant responses in regions 160-218 and 743-854. In the small 56-69-year group, the increase in depth fell short of significance, most likely because of low power. After two AZD1222 doses, spike-specific TCR breadth and depth were significantly higher than at day 0 and than in MenACWY recipients. Conclusions about previously exposed vaccinees are limited because only five or six AZD1222 recipients were SARS-CoV-2 seropositive at baseline. Reportedly, almost half of the unique spike-specific TCRs recognized epitopes lying outside the regions that are mutated in the B.1.351 and B.1.1.7 variants.

The chain is assembled from TRBV19 and TRBJ1-6; TRBD1 is a possible D gene, resting on 6 matching bases. The starting material was peripheral blood, obtained on day 0 of AZD1222 vaccination. This TCR was sampled from an adult in good health. CDR3 loop: CASHAGGPNSPLHF. The nucleotide sequence is given as TGTGCCAGCCATGCCGGGGGGCCCAATTCACCCCTCCACTTT.